What follows are 7 T cell receptor beta chains derived from one specimen sequenced in a study of T cell repertoires in cytomegalovirus infection. TCRdb ran MiXCR on the reads and lists one entry per CDR3 protein. The table has around 530,000 distinct CDR3 sequences, around 27% seen once. The sample comprised PBMCs. These receptors all come from a human donor in good health (CMV status not recorded). Some clones in this sample may be carry-over from other donors' samples.

The chain combines TRBV12-5 with TRBJ2-1; TRBD2 matches at 11 bases. Unmatched junction bases numbered 10, after V lost 7 bases and J lost 8 bases. The germline CDR1 and CDR2 sequences are LGHNT and FRNRAP. This CDR3 has 15 amino acids. CDR3 in amino acids: CASARIAGGPYEQFF. The CDR3 bases are TGTGCTAGTGCCCGGATAGCGGGAGGGCCGTATGAGCAGTTCTTC.

The chain couples TRBV7-8 to TRBJ2-1; 10 nucleotides line up with TRBD2. This CDR3 is 14 amino acids long. V gave up 3 bases and J gave up 5 bases; unmatched junction bases: 1. Germline CDR1 is SGHVS and CDR2 is FQNEAQ. The CDR3: CASSFSGRHNEQFF. CDR3 in DNA: TGTGCCAGCAGCTTTAGCGGGAGGCACAATGAGCAGTTCTTC. The variable domain in full, completed from reference TRBV7-8 and TRBJ2-1, reads GAGVSQSPRYKVAKRGQDVALRCDPISGHVSLFWYQQALGQGPEFLTYFQNEAQLDKSGLPSDRFFAERPEGSVSTLKIQRTQQEDSAVYLCASSFSGRHNEQFFGPGTRLTVL.

This chain's CDR3 is CASSVEGSTYEQYF. The CDR3 DNA reads TGTGCCAGCAGTGTCGAGGGTTCAACCTACGAGCAGTACTTC. The V and J genes are TRBV6-5 and TRBJ2-7; TRBD2 might be the D (5 bases). The CDR3 totals 14 residues. V lost 5 bases to trimming and J lost 2 bases, with 13 bases between them. Per germline, CDR1 MNHEY and CDR2 SVGAGI.

V gene TRBV28 combines with J gene TRBJ2-5; 7 positions agree with TRBD2. Germline values: CDR1 MDHEN, CDR2 SYDVKM. The CDR3 spans 14 residues. V shed 7 bases and J 5 bases; nucleotides not matched to a gene: 10. As DNA, the CDR3 is TGTGCCAGCACCCCTCCGAATAGCGGGGAGACCCAGTACTTC. Protein: CASTPPNSGETQYF.

This clonotype was observed at least ten times. V and J are TRBV7-6 and TRBJ2-7, with D possibly TRBD2 on 5 matching bases. The V gene lost 1 base and the J gene lost 4 bases, with 17 bases spanning the gap. This CDR3 spans 16 amino acids. CDR1 and CDR2 (germline): SGHVS, FNYEAQ. The CDR3 DNA reads TGTGCCAGCAGCTTAGTCTCTAGCCCCACACCTTACGAGCAGTACTTC. It codes for CASSLVSSPTPYEQYF. Complete variable domain (other parts from reference TRBV7-6 and TRBJ2-7): GAGVSQSPRYKVTKRGQDVALRCDPISGHVSLYWYRQALGQGPEFLTYFNYEAQQDKSGLPNDRFSAERPEGSISTLTIQRTEQRDSAMYRCASSLVSSPTPYEQYFGPGTRLTVT.

This clonotype was counted many times. The gene calls are TRBV19 and TRBJ1-5; 7 bases line up with TRBD1. Germline CDR1 reads LNHDA; CDR2 reads SQIVND (reference sequence). CDR3 size: 16 residues. V gave up 0 bases and J gave up 0 bases; unmatched junction bases: 2. In nucleotides, the CDR3 is TGTGCCAGTAGTATAGAGGGACAGTATAGCAATCAGCCCCAGCATTTT. It codes for CASSIEGQYSNQPQHF. The full variable domain, with the rest looked up from reference TRBV19 and TRBJ1-5, is DGGITQSPKYLFRKEGQNVTLSCEQNLNHDAMYWYRQDPGQGLRLIYYSQIVNDFQKGDIAEGYSVSREKKESFPLTVTSAQKNPTAFYLCASSIEGQYSNQPQHFGDGTRLSIL.

The chain combines TRBV28 with TRBJ2-7; TRBD1 matches 10 bases. In germline, CDR1 is MDHEN, CDR2 SYDVKM. The CDR3 totals 19 residues. After removal of 6 bases from V and 2 bases from J, the junction contained 19 bases not matched to a gene. The DNA of the CDR3 is TGTGCCAGCAGCTACAGTCCCGGGACAGGGGTAGGGAGACCCTACGAGCAGTACTTC. Translated, it gives CASSYSPGTGVGRPYEQYF.